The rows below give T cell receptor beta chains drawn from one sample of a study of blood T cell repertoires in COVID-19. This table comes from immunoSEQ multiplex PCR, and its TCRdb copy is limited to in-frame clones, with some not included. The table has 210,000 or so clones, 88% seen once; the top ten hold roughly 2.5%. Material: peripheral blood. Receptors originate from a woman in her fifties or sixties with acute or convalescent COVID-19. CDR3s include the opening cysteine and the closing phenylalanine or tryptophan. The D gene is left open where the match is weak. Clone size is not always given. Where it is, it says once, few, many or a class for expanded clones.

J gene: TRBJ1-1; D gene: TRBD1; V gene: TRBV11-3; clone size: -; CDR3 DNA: TGTGCCAGCAGCTTAGGATCGACAGGGGTTCCTCCTGAAGCTTTCTTT; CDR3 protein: CASSLGSTGVPPEAFF
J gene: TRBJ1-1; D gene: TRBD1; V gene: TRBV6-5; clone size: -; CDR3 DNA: TGTGCCAGCAGACGACAGGGCCAGAACACTGAAGCTTTCTTT; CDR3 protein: CASRRQGQNTEAFF
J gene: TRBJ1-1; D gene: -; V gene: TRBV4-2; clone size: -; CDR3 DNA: TGTGCCAGCAGCTTGGCGACAGGAATGAACACTGAAGCTTTCTTT; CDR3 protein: CASSLATGMNTEAFF
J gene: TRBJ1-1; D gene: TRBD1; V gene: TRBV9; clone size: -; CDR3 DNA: TGTGCCACCGACCCAGCGACAGGGGATGGTGAAGCTTTCTTT; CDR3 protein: CATDPATGDGEAFF
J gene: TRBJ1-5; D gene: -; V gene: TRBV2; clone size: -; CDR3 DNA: TGTGCCAGCAACAGATATAGCAATCAGCCCCAGCATTTT; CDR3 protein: CASNRYSNQPQHF
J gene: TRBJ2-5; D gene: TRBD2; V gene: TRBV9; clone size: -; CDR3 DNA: TGTGCCAGCAGCACTGGGACTAGCGGGAGGGCATATGAGACCCAGTACTTC; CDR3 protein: CASSTGTSGRAYETQYF
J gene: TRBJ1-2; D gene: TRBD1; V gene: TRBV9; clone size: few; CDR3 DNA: TGTGCCAGCAGCGTAGCTGGGACAGGGGCGGGGGATGGCTACACCTTC; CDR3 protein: CASSVAGTGAGDGYTF
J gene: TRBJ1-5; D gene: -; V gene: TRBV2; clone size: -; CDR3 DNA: TGTGCCAGCACACAGGGAAGTCAGCCCCAGCATTTT; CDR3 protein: CASTQGSQPQHF
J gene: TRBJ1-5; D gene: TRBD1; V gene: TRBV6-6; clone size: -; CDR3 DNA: TGTGCCAGCAGTACCACAGGGGGGCGGCCCAATCAGCCCCAGCATTTT; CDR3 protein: CASSTTGGRPNQPQHF
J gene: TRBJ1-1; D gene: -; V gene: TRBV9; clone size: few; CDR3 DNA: TGTGCCAGCAGCGAACAGGGTTTGAACACTGAAGCTTTCTTT; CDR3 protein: CASSEQGLNTEAFF
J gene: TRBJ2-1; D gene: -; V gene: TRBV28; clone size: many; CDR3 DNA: TGTGCCAGCAGTTTAATGAGGAGGGAGCAGTTCTTC; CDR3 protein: CASSLMRREQFF
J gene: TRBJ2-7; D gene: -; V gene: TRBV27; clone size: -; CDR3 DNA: TGTGCCAGCAGTTTTCAGGGGGGCTACGAGCAGTACTTC; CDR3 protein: CASSFQGGYEQYF
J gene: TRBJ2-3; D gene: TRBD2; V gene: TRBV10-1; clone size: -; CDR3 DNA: TGCGCCAGCAGTGAGTCCAGGACTAGCGGGAGTAGCACAGATACGCAGTATTTT; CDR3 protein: CASSESRTSGSSTDTQYF
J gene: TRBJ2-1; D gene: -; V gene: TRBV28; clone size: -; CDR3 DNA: TGTGCCAGCAGTTTAGGTCTCCGGTACAATGAGCAGTTCTTC; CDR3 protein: CASSLGLRYNEQFF
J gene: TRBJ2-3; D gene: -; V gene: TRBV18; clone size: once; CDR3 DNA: TGTGCCAGCTCAAGAACGACCGGGACAGATACGCAGTATTTT; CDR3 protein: CASSRTTGTDTQYF
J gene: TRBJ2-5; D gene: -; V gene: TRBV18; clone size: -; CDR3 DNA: TGTGCCAGCTCACCAGCCCGGGGGAGGAACCAAGAGACCCAGTACTTC; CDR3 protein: CASSPARGRNQETQYF
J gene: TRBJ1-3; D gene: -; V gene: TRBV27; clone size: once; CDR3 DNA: TGTGCCAGCAGCCAGGGAAGCTCTGGAAACACCATATATTTT; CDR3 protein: CASSQGSSGNTIYF
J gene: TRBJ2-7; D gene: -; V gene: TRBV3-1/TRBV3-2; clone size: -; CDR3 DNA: TGTGCCAGCAGCCGGGACTCCCGTTACGAGCAGTACTTC; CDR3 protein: CASSRDSRYEQYF
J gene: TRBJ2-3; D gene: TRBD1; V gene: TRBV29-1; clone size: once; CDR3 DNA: TGCAGCGTTGTGTGGGCGGGCAGGGGGCGGTTGGAGCGCACAGATACGCAGTATTTT; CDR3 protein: CSVVWAGRGRLERTDTQYF
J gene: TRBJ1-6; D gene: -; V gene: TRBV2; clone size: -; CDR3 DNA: TGTGCCAGCAGTCCAGACTCCAATTCACCCCTCCACTTT; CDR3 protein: CASSPDSNSPLHF
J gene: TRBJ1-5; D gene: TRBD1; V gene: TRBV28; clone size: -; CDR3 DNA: TGTGCCAGCAGTTTATGGACAGGGAATAGCAATCAGCCCCAGCATTTT; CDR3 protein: CASSLWTGNSNQPQHF
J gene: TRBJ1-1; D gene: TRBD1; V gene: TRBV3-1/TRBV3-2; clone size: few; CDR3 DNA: TGTGCCAGCAGCCAAGGCCCCCTGACAGGGCTGGGAACTGAAGCTTTCTTT; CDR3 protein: CASSQGPLTGLGTEAFF
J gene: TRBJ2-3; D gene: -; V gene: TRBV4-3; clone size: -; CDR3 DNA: TGCGCCAGCAGCCAAGATGTACAGGTTAATACGCAGTATTTT; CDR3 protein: CASSQDVQVNTQYF
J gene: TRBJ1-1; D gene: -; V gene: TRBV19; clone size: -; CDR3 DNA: TGTGCCAGTAGTGGGCCGTACACTGAAGCTTTCTTT; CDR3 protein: CASSGPYTEAFF
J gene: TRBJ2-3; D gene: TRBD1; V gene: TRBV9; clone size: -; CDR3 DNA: TGTGCCAGCAGCGTAGGCGGGACAGGGGGCATTACGCAGTATTTT; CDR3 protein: CASSVGGTGGITQYF
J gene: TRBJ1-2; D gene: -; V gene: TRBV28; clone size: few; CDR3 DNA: TGTGCCAGCAGTTTAGGACAAGGCGGCTACACCTTC; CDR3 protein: CASSLGQGGYTF
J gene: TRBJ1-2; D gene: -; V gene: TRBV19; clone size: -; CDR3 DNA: TGTGCCAGTTACACCCAGGGGATTTCCCCTAACGGCTACACCTTC; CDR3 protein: CASYTQGISPNGYTF
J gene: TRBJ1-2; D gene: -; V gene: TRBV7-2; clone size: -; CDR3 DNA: TGTGCCAGCAGCTCGACCAGCAGACAATCCCGCTACACCTTC; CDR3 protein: CASSSTSRQSRYTF
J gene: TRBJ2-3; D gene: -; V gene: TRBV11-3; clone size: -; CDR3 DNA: TGTGCCAGCAGCCCGACAGGCACAGATACGCAGTATTTT; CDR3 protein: CASSPTGTDTQYF
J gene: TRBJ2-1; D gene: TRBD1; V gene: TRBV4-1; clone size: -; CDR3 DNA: TGCGCCAGCAGCCAAGAGGCCCGCACCAGGGGGCGCGGCCAGTTCTTC; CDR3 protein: CASSQEARTRGRGQFF
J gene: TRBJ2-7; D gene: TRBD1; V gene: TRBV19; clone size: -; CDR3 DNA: TGTGCCAGTAGTATAGATCTCCCCGGGACAGGGTACTACGAGCAGTACTTC; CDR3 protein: CASSIDLPGTGYYEQYF
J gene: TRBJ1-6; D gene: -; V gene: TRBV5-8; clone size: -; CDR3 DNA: TGTGCCAGCAGCTTACAGGAGACGCGTAATTCACCCCTCCACTTT; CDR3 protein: CASSLQETRNSPLHF
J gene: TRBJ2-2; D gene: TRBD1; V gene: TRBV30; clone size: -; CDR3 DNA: TGTGCCTGGACCGGGACAGCGAACACCGGGGAGCTGTTTTTT; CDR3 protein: CAWTGTANTGELFF
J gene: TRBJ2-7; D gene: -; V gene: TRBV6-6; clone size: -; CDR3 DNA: TGTGCCAGCAGTTACAACCCGGGACTCTACTACGAGCAGTACTTC; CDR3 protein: CASSYNPGLYYEQYF
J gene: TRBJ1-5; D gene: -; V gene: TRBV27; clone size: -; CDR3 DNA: TGTGCCAGCAGAGGCGGCGGGGGCAATCAGCCCCAGCATTTT; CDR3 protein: CASRGGGGNQPQHF
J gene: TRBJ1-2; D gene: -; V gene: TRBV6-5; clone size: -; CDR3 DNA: TGTGCCAGCACCTTCACGGGGAATCCTGCCGGCTACACCTTC; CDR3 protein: CASTFTGNPAGYTF
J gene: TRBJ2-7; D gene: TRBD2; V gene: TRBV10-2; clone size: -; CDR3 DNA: TGCGCCAGCAGTGAGTTTGCTAGCGGGCGCTACGAGCAGTACTTC; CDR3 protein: CASSEFASGRYEQYF
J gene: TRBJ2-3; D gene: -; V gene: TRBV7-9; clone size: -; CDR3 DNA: TGTGCCAGCAGCTTAGTATCAGATACGCAGTATTTT; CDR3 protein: CASSLVSDTQYF
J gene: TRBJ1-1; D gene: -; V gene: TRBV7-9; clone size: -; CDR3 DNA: TGTGCCAGCAGCTCCCGAGTGGGGCGAGACACTGAAGCTTTCTTT; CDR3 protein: CASSSRVGRDTEAFF
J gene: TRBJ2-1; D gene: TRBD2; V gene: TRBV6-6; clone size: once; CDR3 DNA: TGTGCCAGCAGTCCCAATAGCGGGAGTAATAATAAGGGAAGATACAATGAGCAGTTCTTC; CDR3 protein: CASSPNSGSNNKGRYNEQFF
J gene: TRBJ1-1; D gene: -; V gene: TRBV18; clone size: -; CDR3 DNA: TGTGCCAGCTCACTCGACACTGAAGCTTTCTTT; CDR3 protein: CASSLDTEAFF
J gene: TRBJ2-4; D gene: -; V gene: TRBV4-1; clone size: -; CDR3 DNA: TGCGCCAGCAGCCAAGACTGGAGAGCGGGTCTAGCCAAAAACATTCAGTACTTC; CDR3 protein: CASSQDWRAGLAKNIQYF
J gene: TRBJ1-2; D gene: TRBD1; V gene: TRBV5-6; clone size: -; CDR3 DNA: TGTGCCAGCAGCTCGTCGACGGACAGGGGGTCCTATGGCTACACCTTC; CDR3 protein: CASSSSTDRGSYGYTF
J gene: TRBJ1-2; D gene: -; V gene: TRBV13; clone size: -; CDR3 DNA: TGTGCCAGCAGCTTAGAAGGGGGAAAAGGGTATGGCTACACCTTC; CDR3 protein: CASSLEGGKGYGYTF
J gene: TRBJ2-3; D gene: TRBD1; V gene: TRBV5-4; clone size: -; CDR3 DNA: TGTGCCAGCAGCTTGCGCCGACAGGGCAGTGGAGATACGCAGTATTTT; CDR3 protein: CASSLRRQGSGDTQYF
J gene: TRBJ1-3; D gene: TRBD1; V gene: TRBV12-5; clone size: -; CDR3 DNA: TGTGCTAGTGGTTTGGTATCAGGACAGGGGGCGCGAGGAAACACCATATATTTT; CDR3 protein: CASGLVSGQGARGNTIYF
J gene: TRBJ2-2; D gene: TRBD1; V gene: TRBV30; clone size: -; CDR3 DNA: TGTGCCTGGAGGACCCGGACAGGGGAGACCGGGGAGCTGTTTTTT; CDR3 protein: CAWRTRTGETGELFF
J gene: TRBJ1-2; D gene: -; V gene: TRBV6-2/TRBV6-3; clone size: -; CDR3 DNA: TGTGCCAGCAGCCCACAGCTCTATGGCTACACCTTC; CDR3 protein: CASSPQLYGYTF
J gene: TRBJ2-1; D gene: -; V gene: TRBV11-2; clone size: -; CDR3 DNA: TGTGCCAGCAGCCAGCGACAGCAAACTTACAATGAGCAGTTCTTC; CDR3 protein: CASSQRQQTYNEQFF
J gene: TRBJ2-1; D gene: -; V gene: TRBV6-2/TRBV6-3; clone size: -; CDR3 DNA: TGTGCCAGCAGTAACAGTAATGAGCAGTTCTTC; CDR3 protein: CASSNSNEQFF
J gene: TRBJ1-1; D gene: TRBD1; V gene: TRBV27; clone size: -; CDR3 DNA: TGTGCCAGCAGTTTATCATCCCCCGCCACCGCGACAGGGGGCAGGGATGAAGCTTTCTTT; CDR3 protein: CASSLSSPATATGGRDEAFF
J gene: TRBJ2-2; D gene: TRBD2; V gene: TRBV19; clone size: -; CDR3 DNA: TGTGCCAGTAGTATACTAGCGGGGGGGCTCGCGAACACCGGGGAGCTGTTTTTT; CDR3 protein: CASSILAGGLANTGELFF
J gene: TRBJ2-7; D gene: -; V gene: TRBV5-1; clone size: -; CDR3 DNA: TGCGCCAGCAGCGCCGGGCGGGACCGCTACGAGCAGTACTTC; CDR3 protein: CASSAGRDRYEQYF
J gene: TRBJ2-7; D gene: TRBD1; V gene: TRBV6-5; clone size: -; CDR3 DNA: TGTGCCAGCAGTTACTCCGGCAGGGGGATCGAGCAGTACTTC; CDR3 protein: CASSYSGRGIEQYF